This TCR beta chain was retrieved from a study of T-cell memory formation after mild COVID-19. This CDR3 has 19 residues. Germline V lookup: CDR1 SEHNR, CDR2 FQNEAQ (reference sequence). Trimming at V came to 5 bases and at J to 0 bases, leaving 14 bases not matched to a gene. Barcoded TCR alpha and TCR beta cDNA libraries with UMIs came from 5'RACE using constant-segment primers. TCRdb recomputed calls from the 5' RACE reads with MiXCR, one row per CDR3 protein. Of fewer than 140,000 distinct CDR3 sequences listed, 15% to 20% are singletons. Comment on this clonotype: Its antigen is not known.

Study conclusions and caveats: Some clones that responded were present in memory (sampled pre-infection), which suggests cross-reactive memory joined. There was no confirmation that second-wave clones peaking on day 37 were SARS-CoV-2 specific.

The rearrangement links TRBV7-9 to TRBJ2-1; 9 nucleotides align to TRBD2. This TCR was sampled from an adult woman who had mild COVID-19 (a few samples of this study predate the infection). Cell type and time point are not known. The specimen sequenced was PBMCs or a T cell subset sorted from them (not recorded which). Written as DNA, the CDR3 is TGTGCCAGCAGCCCGAGGGCACTAGCGGGTCCCAGCTCCTACAATGAGCAGTTCTTC. It translates to CASSPRALAGPSSYNEQFF.